Listed below are T cell receptor beta chains from one sample, sequenced in a study of T-cell reconstitution after alpha-beta-depleted transplantation in children. MiXCR was run by TCRdb on the PCR reads, yielding one entry per CDR3 protein. The sample has around 45,000 distinct CDR3 sequences, around half seen once. Here the sequenced sample was peripheral blood, taken before TCRalphabeta/CD19-depleted stem cell transplant. These receptor sequences come from a boy less than two years old with SCID, due to receive a stem cell transplant. The CDR3 runs from the conserved cysteine through the conserved F or W. The order of the fields is D gene, J gene, clone size, V gene, CDR3 DNA, CDR3 protein. D genes are given only for firm matches. Where a row states a size, it is once, few, many or the class of an expanded clone; other rows omit it.

>-|TRBJ1-2|-|TRBV20-1
TGCAGTGCTAGGATGGGGTTCGACTATGGCTACACCTTC
CSARMGFDYGYTF
>TRBD1|TRBJ1-5|few|TRBV20-1
TGCAGTGCTAGTCCAGGGACAGCTAGCAATCAGCCCCAGCATTTT
CSASPGTASNQPQHF
>-|TRBJ2-5|once|TRBV5-1
TGCGCCAGCAGCTTGGTACGAGAGACCCAGTACTTC
CASSLVRETQYF
>-|TRBJ1-1|many|TRBV7-2
TGTGCCAGCATCCTACTCGACAGTAACACTGAAGCTTTCTTT
CASILLDSNTEAFF
>TRBD1|TRBJ2-2|-|TRBV20-1
TGCAGTGCTAGAGATCCCCTACAGGGGAGCGGGGAGCTGTTTTTT
CSARDPLQGSGELFF
>TRBD1|TRBJ1-6|few|TRBV7-9
TGTGCCAGCAGCTTAGATGGGACAGGGGATTCACCCCTCCACTTT
CASSLDGTGDSPLHF
>-|TRBJ2-1|-|TRBV20-1
TGCAGTGCTAGCCGGGGCCCTACCTACAATGAGCAGTTCTTC
CSASRGPTYNEQFF
>-|TRBJ2-5|many|TRBV10-3
TGTGCCATCAGTGAACCCGGGACAAGCTCAGGGGAGACCCAGTACTTC
CAISEPGTSSGETQYF
>TRBD2|TRBJ2-5|-|TRBV12-3/TRBV12-4
TGTGCCAGCAGTTTCGGTAGCGGGGGTGGAGGGGAGACCCAGTACTTC
CASSFGSGGGGETQYF
>TRBD1|TRBJ1-2|-|TRBV5-4
TGTGCCAGCAGCTCTAAGGACAGGGGGCAAGATGGCTACACCTTC
CASSSKDRGQDGYTF
>TRBD1|TRBJ1-6|once|TRBV20-1
TGCAGTGCTGATGATGACAGGGAGGATTCACCCCTCCACTTT
CSADDDREDSPLHF
>-|TRBJ1-1|-|TRBV6-6
TGTGCCAGCAGTCAAAAGACCCTACCCGCTTTCTTT
CASSQKTLPAFF
>-|TRBJ2-5|-|TRBV20-1
TGCAGTGCTAGAGATGTGGGAGCGAGGGAGACCCAGTACTTC
CSARDVGARETQYF
>TRBD2|TRBJ2-3|-|TRBV2
TGTGCCAGCAGTGGGGGGGCTAGCGGGGGTGCAGATACGCAGTATTTT
CASSGGASGGADTQYF
>-|TRBJ2-1|-|TRBV7-6
TGTGCCAGCAGCTCATTGGACGGGAATGAGCAGTTCTTC
CASSSLDGNEQFF
>TRBD2|TRBJ2-1|few|TRBV9
TGTGCCAGCAGCCCCGGGACTAGCGGGGGGGCCGGGTCGAATGAGCAGTTCTTC
CASSPGTSGGAGSNEQFF
>-|TRBJ2-3|-|TRBV20-1
TGCAGTGCTACCGACTCAATCCCAGATACGCAGTATTTT
CSATDSIPDTQYF
>-|TRBJ1-3|once|TRBV7-9
TGTGCCAGCAGCCTCGAAGGGTCTGGAAACACCATATATTTT
CASSLEGSGNTIYF
>-|TRBJ2-7|-|TRBV18
TGTGCCAGCTCACCCCCTATAGAAGGGGGAAGCTCCTACGAGCAGTACTTC
CASSPPIEGGSSYEQYF
>-|TRBJ2-1|-|TRBV7-8
TGTGCCAGCAGCTCGATTGGGCAGGGATTCAGGAATGAGCAGTTCTTC
CASSSIGQGFRNEQFF
>-|TRBJ2-3|-|TRBV4-1
TGCGCCAGCAGCCTCGCCGGGGGCTTCGCAGATACGCAGTATTTT
CASSLAGGFADTQYF
>TRBD1|TRBJ1-2|-|TRBV5-1
TGCGCCAGCAGCGTACAACAGGGGGCTTTGGACTATGGCTACACCTTC
CASSVQQGALDYGYTF
>TRBD2|TRBJ2-1|many|TRBV20-1
TGCAGTGCTAGGGACCCGGGACTAGCTTACAATGAGCAGTTCTTC
CSARDPGLAYNEQFF
>TRBD1|TRBJ2-7|-|TRBV20-1
TGCAGTGGGACAGGAGCTATCTACGAGCAGTACTTC
CSGTGAIYEQYF
>-|TRBJ2-1|few|TRBV10-3
TGTGCCACCAAACAAGGGAATGAGCAGTTCTTC
CATKQGNEQFF
>TRBD1|TRBJ2-7|large|TRBV2
TGTGCCAGCAGTGAACCGGGACAGGGGGAAAACGAGCAGTACTTC
CASSEPGQGENEQYF
>-|TRBJ2-1|-|TRBV20-1
TGCAGTGCATCCGGGACTTCAGATTTCAATGAGCAGTTCTTC
CSASGTSDFNEQFF
>TRBD1|TRBJ2-2|-|TRBV7-9
TGTGCCAGCAGCTCGAGGACAGGGGTGGACACCGGGGAGCTGTTTTTT
CASSSRTGVDTGELFF
>-|TRBJ2-1|-|TRBV9
TGTGCCAGCAGATACAATGAGCAGTTCTTC
CASRYNEQFF
>-|TRBJ2-6|-|TRBV5-4
TGTGCCAGCAGCTTGGACGCCTCTGGGGCCAACGTCCTGACTTTC
CASSLDASGANVLTF
>TRBD1|TRBJ1-5|many|TRBV12-5
TGTGCTAGTGGTTTGACGCCGACAGGGTTCCGTTCGCAGCCCCAGCATTTT
CASGLTPTGFRSQPQHF
>TRBD1|TRBJ1-1|-|TRBV20-1
TGCAGTGCTAGATACAGGGGGGCCAACACTGAAGCTTTCTTT
CSARYRGANTEAFF
>-|TRBJ1-2|-|TRBV7-9
TGTGCCAGCAGCCCACCCGGACAGACTCCTTCGAGTTATGGCTACACCTTC
CASSPPGQTPSSYGYTF
>TRBD2|TRBJ2-7|-|TRBV6-1
TGTGCCAGCAGTGGAGGACTAGCGCTCTCCTACGAGCAGTACTTC
CASSGGLALSYEQYF
>TRBD1|TRBJ1-1|few|TRBV6-5
TGTGCCAGCAGTTACTTTGGGACAGGGCCAGCTGAAGCTTTCTTT
CASSYFGTGPAEAFF
>-|TRBJ2-3|-|TRBV6-1
TGTGCCAGCAGTGAGATTCTAGTTGCCGGGGATACGCAGTATTTT
CASSEILVAGDTQYF
>-|TRBJ2-1|-|TRBV6-2/TRBV6-3
TGTGCCAGCAGTCATGGGGACGCGGAGGTTAATGAGCAGTTCTTC
CASSHGDAEVNEQFF
>TRBD2|TRBJ2-3|-|TRBV5-6
TGTGCCAGCAGCTTCAGTGGGGGGGTCACAGATACGCAGTATTTT
CASSFSGGVTDTQYF
>TRBD1|TRBJ2-5|few|TRBV4-2
TGTGCCAGCAGCCAAGAACTCGGACAGGGATGGGAGACCCAGTACTTC
CASSQELGQGWETQYF
>TRBD2|TRBJ2-2|-|TRBV4-2
TGTGCCAGCAGCCAATTGGGGGGAGGGCTACAAGTATCCGGGGAGCTGTTTTTT
CASSQLGGGLQVSGELFF
>TRBD1|TRBJ2-2|-|TRBV5-1
TGCGCCAGCAGCTCCCGACAGGGAAACACCGGGGAGCTGTTTTTT
CASSSRQGNTGELFF